This is a list of T cell receptor beta chains from one sample in a study of early T cells in non-severe SARS-CoV-2 infection. Using its own MiXCR run on the 5' RACE reads, TCRdb lists one record per CDR3 protein. This sample carries approximately 30,000 distinct CDR3 sequences, around 6.9% of them seen once, and the ten largest clones take 10% to 15%. Sequenced here: whole blood, sampled at baseline. These receptors were taken from an adult who was a healthcare worker with PCR-confirmed SARS-CoV-2 infection or an uninfected control (not recorded which). CDR3s include the opening cysteine and the closing phenylalanine or tryptophan. D genes are given only for firm matches. Only part of the rows carry a size: once, few, many, or a class if the clone is expanded.

d_call: .
v_call: TRBV4-3
clone_size: .
j_call: TRBJ2-6
cdr3_nt: TGCGCCAGCAGCCAAGAGAGAGGGACTGGGGCCAACGTCCTGACTTTC
cdr3_aa: CASSQERGTGANVLTF

d_call: TRBD2
v_call: TRBV11-3
clone_size: few
j_call: TRBJ2-5
cdr3_nt: TGTGCCAGCAGCTTAGAAGGGCTAGCGGTGGAGACCCAGTACTTC
cdr3_aa: CASSLEGLAVETQYF

d_call: TRBD1
v_call: TRBV29-1
clone_size: many
j_call: TRBJ1-4
cdr3_nt: TGCAGCGCCAGTACTTCAGGGGGGAATGAAAAACTGTTTTTT
cdr3_aa: CSASTSGGNEKLFF

d_call: TRBD1
v_call: TRBV7-9
clone_size: many
j_call: TRBJ1-5
cdr3_nt: TGTGCCAGCAGCCTGACAGGGACTTTGTCGCCCCAGCATTTT
cdr3_aa: CASSLTGTLSPQHF

d_call: TRBD1
v_call: TRBV13
clone_size: few
j_call: TRBJ1-1
cdr3_nt: TGTGCCAGCAGCCGCGACAGGGGATGGGGTTCAACAGTCGCGGACACTGAAGCTTTCTTT
cdr3_aa: CASSRDRGWGSTVADTEAFF

d_call: .
v_call: TRBV6-2/TRBV6-3
clone_size: .
j_call: TRBJ2-2
cdr3_nt: TGTGCCAGCAGCCCTAAGTACGGGGGCGGAATCCTTTTCCCCGGGGAGCTGTTTTTT
cdr3_aa: CASSPKYGGGILFPGELFF

d_call: .
v_call: TRBV20-1
clone_size: few
j_call: TRBJ1-1
cdr3_nt: TGCAGTGTGCGAGACTCCAGACCCTTGAACACTGAAGCTTTCTTT
cdr3_aa: CSVRDSRPLNTEAFF

d_call: .
v_call: TRBV6-6
clone_size: .
j_call: TRBJ2-3
cdr3_nt: TGTGCCAGCTGGAGTGTGTCCACAGATACGCAGTATTTT
cdr3_aa: CASWSVSTDTQYF

d_call: TRBD2
v_call: TRBV7-8
clone_size: many
j_call: TRBJ2-1
cdr3_nt: TGTGCCAGCAGCTGGGGACTAGCGGGAGGGCCGACGCCCTACAATGAGCAGTTCTTC
cdr3_aa: CASSWGLAGGPTPYNEQFF

d_call: .
v_call: TRBV29-1
clone_size: .
j_call: TRBJ2-5
cdr3_nt: TGCAGCGTTAAGGAGGGACAGAGAGAGACCCAGTACTTC
cdr3_aa: CSVKEGQRETQYF

d_call: .
v_call: TRBV30
clone_size: few
j_call: TRBJ1-1
cdr3_nt: TGTGCCTGGAGAATAAACACGAACACTGAAGCTTTCTTT
cdr3_aa: CAWRINTNTEAFF

d_call: .
v_call: TRBV2
clone_size: many
j_call: TRBJ1-1
cdr3_nt: TGTGCCAGCAGTGAAGTTGGAGGGTCTTACACTGAAGCTTTCTTT
cdr3_aa: CASSEVGGSYTEAFF

d_call: .
v_call: TRBV27
clone_size: .
j_call: TRBJ2-1
cdr3_nt: TGTGCCAGCAGCTCGGACTTGGACAATGAGCAGTTCTTC
cdr3_aa: CASSSDLDNEQFF

d_call: .
v_call: TRBV19
clone_size: few
j_call: TRBJ1-2
cdr3_nt: TGTGCCAGTAGTATAGGAGTACAAAACTATGGCTACACCTTC
cdr3_aa: CASSIGVQNYGYTF

d_call: .
v_call: TRBV11-2
clone_size: few
j_call: TRBJ1-6
cdr3_nt: TGTGCCAGCAGGTCCCCTGGTAATTCACCCCTCCACTTT
cdr3_aa: CASRSPGNSPLHF

d_call: TRBD1
v_call: TRBV7-6
clone_size: many
j_call: TRBJ2-2
cdr3_nt: TGTGCCAGCAGCCCCAGACAGGGGTACACCGGGGAGCTGTTTTTT
cdr3_aa: CASSPRQGYTGELFF

d_call: .
v_call: TRBV16
clone_size: .
j_call: TRBJ1-5
cdr3_nt: TGTGCCAGCAGCTTTCAGACATTACAGCCCCAGCATTTT
cdr3_aa: CASSFQTLQPQHF

d_call: .
v_call: TRBV6-5
clone_size: .
j_call: TRBJ2-3
cdr3_nt: TGTGCCAGCAGCATACTAGGACCCACAGATACGCAGTATTTT
cdr3_aa: CASSILGPTDTQYF

d_call: TRBD2
v_call: TRBV7-2
clone_size: .
j_call: TRBJ2-3
cdr3_nt: TGTGCCAGCAGCTTAGGCGGGAGGGTTGATACGCAGTATTTT
cdr3_aa: CASSLGGRVDTQYF

d_call: .
v_call: TRBV20-1
clone_size: .
j_call: TRBJ1-4
cdr3_nt: TGCAGTGCTAGAGATAATCAATTCAGGGCCAAACTGTTTTTT
cdr3_aa: CSARDNQFRAKLFF

d_call: .
v_call: TRBV25-1
clone_size: many
j_call: TRBJ1-5
cdr3_nt: TGTGCCAGCAAGGGACCGCTTAATCAGCCCCAGCATTTT
cdr3_aa: CASKGPLNQPQHF